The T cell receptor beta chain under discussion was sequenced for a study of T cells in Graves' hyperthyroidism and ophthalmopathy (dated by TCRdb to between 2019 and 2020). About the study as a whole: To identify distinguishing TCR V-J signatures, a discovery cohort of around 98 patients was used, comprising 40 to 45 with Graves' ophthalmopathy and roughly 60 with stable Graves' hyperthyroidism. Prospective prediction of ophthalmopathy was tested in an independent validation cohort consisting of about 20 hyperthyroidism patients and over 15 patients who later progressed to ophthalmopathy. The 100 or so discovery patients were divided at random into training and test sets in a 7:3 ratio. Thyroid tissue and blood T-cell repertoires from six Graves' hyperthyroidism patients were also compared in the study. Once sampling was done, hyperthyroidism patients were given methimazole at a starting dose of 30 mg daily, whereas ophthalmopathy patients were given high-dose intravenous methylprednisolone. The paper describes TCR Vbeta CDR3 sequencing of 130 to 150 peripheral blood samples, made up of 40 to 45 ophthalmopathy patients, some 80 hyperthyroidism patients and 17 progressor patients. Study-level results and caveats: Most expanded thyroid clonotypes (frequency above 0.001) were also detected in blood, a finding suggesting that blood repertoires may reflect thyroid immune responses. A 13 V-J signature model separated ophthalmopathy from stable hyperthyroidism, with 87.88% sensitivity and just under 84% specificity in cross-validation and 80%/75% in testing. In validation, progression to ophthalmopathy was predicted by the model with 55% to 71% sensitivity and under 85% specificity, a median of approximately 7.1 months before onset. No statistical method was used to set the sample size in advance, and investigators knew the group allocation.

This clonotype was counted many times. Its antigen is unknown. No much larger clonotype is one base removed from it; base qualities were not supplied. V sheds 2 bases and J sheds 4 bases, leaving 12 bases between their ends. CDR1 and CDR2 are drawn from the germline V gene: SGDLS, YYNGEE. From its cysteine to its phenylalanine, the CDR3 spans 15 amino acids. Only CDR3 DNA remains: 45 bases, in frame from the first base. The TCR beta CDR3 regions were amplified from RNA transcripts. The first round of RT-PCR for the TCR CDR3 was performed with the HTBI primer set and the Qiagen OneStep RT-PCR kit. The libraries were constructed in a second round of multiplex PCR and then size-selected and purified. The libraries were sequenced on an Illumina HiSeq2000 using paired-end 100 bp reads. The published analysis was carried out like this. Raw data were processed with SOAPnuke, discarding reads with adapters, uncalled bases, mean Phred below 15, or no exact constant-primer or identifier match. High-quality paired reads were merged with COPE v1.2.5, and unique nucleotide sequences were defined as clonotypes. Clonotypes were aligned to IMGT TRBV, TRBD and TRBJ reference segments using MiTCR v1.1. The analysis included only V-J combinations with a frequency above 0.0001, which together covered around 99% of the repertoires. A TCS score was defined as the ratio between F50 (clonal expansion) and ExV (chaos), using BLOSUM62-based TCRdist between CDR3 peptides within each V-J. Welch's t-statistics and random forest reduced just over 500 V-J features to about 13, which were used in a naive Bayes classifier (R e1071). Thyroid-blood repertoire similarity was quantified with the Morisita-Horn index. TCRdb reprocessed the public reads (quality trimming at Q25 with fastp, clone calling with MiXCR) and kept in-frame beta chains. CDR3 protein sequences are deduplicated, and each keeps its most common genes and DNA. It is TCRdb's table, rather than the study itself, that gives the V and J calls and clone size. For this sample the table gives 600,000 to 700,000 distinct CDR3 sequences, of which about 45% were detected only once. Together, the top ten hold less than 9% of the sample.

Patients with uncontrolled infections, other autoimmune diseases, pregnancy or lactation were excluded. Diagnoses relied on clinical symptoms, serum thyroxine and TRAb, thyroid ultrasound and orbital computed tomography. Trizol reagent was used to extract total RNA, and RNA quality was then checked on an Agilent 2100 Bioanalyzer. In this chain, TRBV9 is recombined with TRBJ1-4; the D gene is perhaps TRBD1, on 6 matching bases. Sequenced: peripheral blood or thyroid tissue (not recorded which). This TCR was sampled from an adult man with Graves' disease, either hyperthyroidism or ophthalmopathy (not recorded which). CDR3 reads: CASSVTGTINEKLFF. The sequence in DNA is TGTGCCAGCAGCGTTACCGGGACAATTAATGAAAAACTGTTTTTT. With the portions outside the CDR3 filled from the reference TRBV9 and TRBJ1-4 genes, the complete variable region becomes DSGVTQTPKHLITATGQRVTLRCSPRSGDLSVYWYQQSLDQGLQFLIQYYNGEERAKGNILERFSAQQFPDLHSELNLSSLELGDSALYFCASSVTGTINEKLFFGSGTQLSVL.